Detailed here is one T cell receptor beta chain. Its target is not known. The data stem from a study of T cell responses to AZD1222 COVID-19 vaccine. Study-wide findings and caveats: The breadth and depth of Spike-specific TCRs increased once two AZD1222 doses had been given. Seropositive at baseline were only a handful of AZD1222 recipients. CD4 TCRs associated with vaccination spanned spike, dominating at 160-218 and 743-854.

Using immunoSEQ multiplex PCR, the repertoire was profiled, and TCRdb retains in-frame clones only, with some absent. In the table there are some 190,000 clones, about nine tenths of which are singletons. Analysis merged second doses at about 4 or about 12 weeks. CDR3 length: 12 residues. V lost 6 bases and J 3 bases, leaving 9 bases between the germline ends. From germline, CDR1 is KGHSH and CDR2 LQKENI. The source is an adult who received the AZD1222 COVID-19 vaccine. Source: peripheral blood, taken 28 days after the second AZD1222 dose. The V gene is TRBV18, the J gene TRBJ2-7; a possible D gene is TRBD1 (5 bases). The CDR3 sequence: CASSQGDYEQYF. The CDR3, as DNA: TGTGCCAGCTCTCAGGGTGACTACGAGCAGTACTTC.